Each of the 25 T cell receptor beta chains below was sequenced from the same sample in a study of blood T cell repertoires in COVID-19. The protocol was immunoSEQ multiplex PCR, while the TCRdb copy is restricted to in-frame clones and leaves out a portion. The table lists almost 350,000 clones, approximately 90% of them singletons. The sequencing sample was made of peripheral blood. All receptors derive from a woman aged 60-75 years with COVID-19, enrolled during active disease.

This rearrangement joins TRBV28 to TRBJ2-5; the D gene is possibly TRBD1 (5 bases). V was shortened by 4 bases and J by 5 bases, with 8 bases between the two germline ends. This CDR3 is 12 amino acids long. CDR1 and CDR2 (germline): MDHEN, SYDVKM. CDR3 bases: TGTGCCAGCAGTTCCAGGGTGGAGACCCAGTACTTC. Translation: CASSSRVETQYF.

The chain has TRBV12-3 or TRBV12-4 and TRBJ1-1; D is unclear. The CDR3 is made up of 13 amino acids. Trimming stripped 7 bases from V and 7 bases from J, with 16 bases between. CDR3 loop: CASTTGRGSEAFF. In DNA, the CDR3 is TGTGCCAGCACTACTGGGAGAGGGAGTGAAGCTTTCTTT.

This clone was recorded a few times. The CDR3 nucleotides read TGTGCCAGCAGCCAAGCGGGACAGGGAGGGTACGAGCAGTACTTC. This encodes CASSQAGQGGYEQYF. The rearrangement uses TRBV3-1 (or the pseudogene TRBV3-2) and TRBJ2-7; TRBD1 agrees at 9 bases. In germline, CDR1 is LGHDT, CDR2 YNNKEL (reference sequence). Unmatched junction bases numbered 5, after V lost 1 base and J lost 4 bases. The CDR3 is made up of 15 amino acids.

In its sample, this clone was seen a few times. The V gene is TRBV28, the J gene TRBJ1-2; TRBD1 is a possible D gene (6 bases). The CDR3 runs to 14 residues. CDR1 and CDR2 from the germline V gene are MDHEN and SYDVKM. V was clipped by 8 bases and J by 8 bases, with 21 bases between them. CDR3 in amino acids: CASSWGQPSRGYTF. As DNA, the CDR3 is TGTGCCAGCTCTTGGGGGCAGCCTTCACGCGGCTACACCTTC.

CDR3 DNA: TGTGCCAGCAGTTTCGGACTCGTTGGGGGGGCCCAGTACTTC. Residues: CASSFGLVGGAQYF. The chain recombines TRBV6-5 with TRBJ2-5; 7 nucleotides line up with TRBD2. The germline V gene has CDR1 MNHEY and CDR2 SVGAGI. V was pared by 4 bases and J by 9 bases, with 11 bases of the junction left unmatched. The CDR3 consists of 14 residues.

The J gene is TRBJ2-7, the V gene TRBV6-2 or TRBV6-3; D possibly corresponds to TRBD1 (5 bases). The V gene lost 0 bases and the J gene lost 13 bases, with 22 bases spanning the gap. The CDR3 runs 15 residues. Germline V gene data show CDR1 as MNHEY and CDR2 as SVGEGT. CDR3 loop: CASSYSISGRFIQYF. The CDR3 DNA follows: TGTGCCAGCAGTTACTCTATTTCAGGGCGTTTTATCCAATACTTC.

This clone was observed once. This sequence joins TRBV3-1 (or the pseudogene TRBV3-2) and TRBJ1-2; D may be TRBD1 (6 bases). Trimming cost V 5 bases and J 8 bases, with 12 bases left between them. Germline loops: CDR1 LGHDT, CDR2 YNNKEL (reference sequence). The CDR3 spans 12 residues. CDR3 region: CASSSPGEGYTF. The CDR3, as DNA: TGTGCCAGCAGCTCCCCAGGGGAAGGCTACACCTTC.

This chain joins TRBV27 and TRBJ1-1; TRBD1 agrees at 7 bases. V lost 5 bases to trimming and J lost 0 bases; unmatched junction nucleotides: 6. Germline V CDR1 and CDR2: MNHEY, SMNVEV (reference sequence). The CDR3 is 15 residues long. CDR3 sequence (DNA): TGTGCCAGCAGTCCCGGGACAGACATGAACACTGAAGCTTTCTTT. It yields the protein CASSPGTDMNTEAFF.

This sequence joins TRBV6-5 and TRBJ1-4; TRBD1 is a possible D gene (6 bases). Germline lookup yields CDR1 MNHEY and CDR2 SVGAGI. V was pared by 4 bases and J by 5 bases, with 17 bases between. This CDR3 has 16 residues. The CDR3 loop reads CASSFASGTRNEKLFF. As DNA, the CDR3 is TGTGCCAGCAGTTTCGCTTCCGGGACACGGAATGAAAAACTGTTTTTT.

The chain recombines TRBV7-2 with TRBJ2-1, with D maybe TRBD2 (5 bases). V dropped 2 bases and J dropped 9 bases, with 11 bases sitting between them. This CDR3 is 13 amino acids long. Germline assignment: CDR1 SGHTA and CDR2 FQGNSA. CDR3 residues: CASSLRREGEQFF. CDR3 DNA sequence: TGTGCCAGCAGCTTACGGCGTGAGGGTGAGCAGTTCTTC.

The J gene is TRBJ1-3, the V gene TRBV5-4; D is undetermined. The V gene's germline CDR1 is SGHNT and CDR2 YYREEE (reference sequence). V gave up 4 bases and J gave up 3 bases, with 17 bases separating them. This CDR3 is 16 amino acids long. CDR3 sequence reads: CASSTGSDLGGNTIYF. CDR3 nucleotide sequence: TGTGCCAGCAGCACGGGGAGCGATCTGGGTGGAAACACCATATATTTT.

The chain has TRBV3-1 (or the pseudogene TRBV3-2) and TRBJ2-3, with D unclear. The V gene lost 1 base and the J gene lost 5 bases, with 7 bases spanning the gap. CDR1 and CDR2 from the germline V gene are LGHDT and YNNKEL (reference sequence). This CDR3 has 13 residues. The CDR3 sequence: CASSQGVGDTQYF. Written as DNA, the CDR3 is TGTGCCAGCAGCCAAGGCGTCGGAGATACGCAGTATTTT.

The gene calls are TRBV15 and TRBJ1-2; TRBD1 matches 8 bases. The CDR3 extends over 15 amino acids. The germline CDR1 and CDR2 sequences are LNHNV and YYDKDF (reference sequence). The V and J ends lost 0 bases and 4 bases, in that order; junction bases with no gene match: 4. This chain's CDR3 is CATSRETGGAYGYTF. CDR3 nucleotides: TGTGCCACCAGCAGAGAAACAGGGGGGGCCTATGGCTACACCTTC. The whole variable domain, remainder taken from reference TRBV15 and TRBJ1-2, is DAMVIQNPRYQVTQFGKPVTLSCSQTLNHNVMYWYQQKSSQAPKLLFHYYDKDFNNEADTPDNFQSRRPNTSFCFLDIRSPGLGDTAMYLCATSRETGGAYGYTFGSGTRLTVV.

The rearrangement uses TRBV25-1 and TRBJ1-1; a weak D match, TRBD1 (6 bases). The CDR3 covers 14 residues. Germline lookup yields CDR1 MGHDK and CDR2 SYGVNS. The germline V and J ends were trimmed by 6 bases and 5 bases, with 16 bases remaining between them. CDR3 nucleotides: TGTGCCAGCAGCCCCGCAACAGGGCTAACTGAAGCTTTCTTT. Amino acid sequence: CASSPATGLTEAFF. Supplemented by reference TRBV25-1 and TRBJ1-1, the full variable domain reads EADIYQTPRYLVIGTGKKITLECSQTMGHDKMYWYQQDPGMELHLIHYSYGVNSTEKGDLSSESTVSRIRTEHFPLTLESARPSHTSQYLCASSPATGLTEAFFGQGTRLTVV.

The chain joins TRBV3-1 (or the pseudogene TRBV3-2) to TRBJ2-1, with 8 bases fitting TRBD2. The CDR3 spans 15 residues. In germline, CDR1 is LGHDT, CDR2 YNNKEL (reference sequence). Trimming removed 7 bases from V and 3 bases from J; junction bases left unmatched: 8. The DNA of the CDR3 is TGTGCCAGCACCCGGGGTAGCGGGGACTACAATGAGCAGTTCTTC. This gives the protein CASTRGSGDYNEQFF.

The rearrangement links TRBV6-5 to TRBJ1-4; D is unclear. Germline CDR1 is MNHEY and CDR2 is SVGAGI. With 2 bases removed from V and 5 bases from J, the gap between germline ends came to 6 bases. The CDR3 is made up of 13 amino acids. CDR3 loop: CASSYRSNEKLFF. The CDR3 nucleotides read TGTGCCAGCAGTTACCGGTCAAATGAAAAACTGTTTTTT.

This clone is a singleton in its sample. The gene calls are TRBV2 and TRBJ1-3; TRBD1 might be the D (6 bases). The germline V gene encodes CDR1 SNHLY and CDR2 FYNNEI. This CDR3 has 16 amino acids. Trimming pared 5 bases from V and 4 bases from J, leaving 18 bases between. The CDR3 here is CASSIYVNREGNTIYF. DNA for the CDR3: TGTGCCAGCAGTATTTACGTGAACAGGGAAGGAAACACCATATATTTT.

This rearrangement joins TRBV29-1 to TRBJ1-2, with 10 nucleotides matching TRBD1. V was clipped by 6 bases and J by 7 bases; unmatched bases: 14. There are 15 residues in the CDR3. Per germline, CDR1 SQVTM and CDR2 ANQGSEA. The CDR3 region has the DNA TGCAGCGTCCTCGTCAGAGGGACAGGGGATCTTGGCTACACCTTC. Translation: CSVLVRGTGDLGYTF.

The J gene is TRBJ2-7, the V gene TRBV6-1; 8 nucleotides align to TRBD2. CDR1 MNHNS and CDR2 SASEGT come from the germline V gene. The CDR3 consists of 16 residues. V was pared by 1 base and J by 2 bases, with 7 bases of the junction left unmatched. CDR3 region: CASSEDFSGVAYEQYF. The DNA for the CDR3 is TGTGCCAGCAGTGAAGACTTTAGCGGGGTAGCCTACGAGCAGTACTTC.

The rearrangement joins TRBV5-5 to TRBJ1-1; D is unclear. The CDR3 has 14 amino acids. The V gene's germline CDR1 is SGHKS and CDR2 YYEKEE (reference sequence). V lost 0 bases to trimming and J lost 11 bases, with 17 bases between them. CDR3 amino acids: CASSLDSGAGRAFF. The DNA of the CDR3 is TGTGCCAGCAGCTTGGATTCAGGTGCGGGGAGGGCTTTCTTT. The full variable domain, completed using reference TRBV5-5 and TRBJ1-1, is DAGVTQSPTHLIKTRGQQVTLRCSPISGHKSVSWYQQVLGQGPQFIFQYYEKEERGRGNFPDRFSARQFPNYSSELNVNALLLGDSALYLCASSLDSGAGRAFFGQGTRLTVV.

V usage is TRBV7-9 and J usage is TRBJ2-1; the D gene is possibly TRBD2 (7 bases). The V end was cut by 6 bases, the J end by 2 bases, with 23 bases between. CDR1 is SEHNR and CDR2 is FQNEAQ in the germline V gene (reference sequence). The CDR3 sequence is 18 residues long. CDR3 amino acids: CASSLGGAGRSPYNEQFF. CDR3 in DNA: TGTGCCAGCAGTTTGGGGGGGGCGGGCCGGTCACCCTACAATGAGCAGTTCTTC.

CDR3 protein: CASSQEVQGRTEAFF. In DNA form, the CDR3 reads TGTGCCAGCAGCCAAGAGGTCCAGGGTAGGACTGAAGCTTTCTTT. The chain has TRBV14 and TRBJ1-1; D is possibly TRBD1 (5 bases). Germline lookup yields CDR1 SGHDN and CDR2 FVKESK. Trimming took 0 bases from V and 5 from J, leaving 13 bases between them. CDR3 length equals 15 residues.

The chain links TRBV29-1 to TRBJ2-3; D is undetermined. Germline lookup yields CDR1 SQVTM and CDR2 ANQGSEA. The CDR3 runs to 14 residues. V lost 7 bases to trimming and J lost 0 bases, with 14 bases between them. CDR3 sequence: CSAKRRGSTDTQYF. The CDR3 DNA follows: TGCAGCGCCAAAAGGCGCGGTAGCACAGATACGCAGTATTTT.

This chain links TRBV19 with TRBJ2-3; possibly TRBD1 for D (5 bases). Germline CDR1 is LNHDA and CDR2 is SQIVND (reference sequence). Trimming removed 9 bases from V and 0 bases from J, with 16 bases in between. The CDR3 is 15 residues long. CDR3 bases: TGTGCCAGAGGCCACACAGGAGCTAGCACAGATACGCAGTATTTT. Its protein is CARGHTGASTDTQYF.

Turning to this clone: Different DNA sequences within this sample yield the same CDR3. The CDR3 DNA is TGTGCCAGCTCACCAAACAGGGGGAACACTGAAGCTTTCTTT. Its translation is CASSPNRGNTEAFF. The chain employs TRBV18 and TRBJ1-1; 7 bases agree with TRBD1. Per the germline V gene, CDR1 is KGHSH and CDR2 is LQKENI. The CDR3 extends over 14 amino acids. J was trimmed by 1 base and V by 2 bases; bases with no gene match: 1.